The 19 T cell receptor beta chains given below trace back to one sample, sequenced in a study of blood T cell repertoires in COVID-19. Generated by immunoSEQ multiplex PCR, the TCRdb table keeps only in-frame clones and is missing some. The sample has approximately 160,000 clones, around 82% seen once. Sequenced input: peripheral blood. These receptor sequences come from a man aged 55 to 70 with active or convalescent COVID-19.

The V call is TRBV27, the J call TRBJ1-2, with D possibly being TRBD1 (6 bases). V lost 6 bases and J 5 bases, leaving 13 bases between the germline ends. CDR1 MNHEY and CDR2 SMNVEV come from the germline V gene (reference sequence). The CDR3 runs 13 residues. The CDR3 protein is CASRRQDLYGYTF. The CDR3 DNA follows: TGTGCCAGCAGGCGACAGGACCTATATGGCTACACCTTC.

The V gene is TRBV19, the J gene TRBJ2-3, with unresolved D. The CDR3 runs 15 residues. CDR1 and CDR2 (germline): LNHDA, SQIVND (reference sequence). V was shortened by 4 bases and J by 2 bases, with 13 bases between the two germline ends. CDR3 bases: TGTGCCAGTAGTAAGACGGCCAGGTTCACAGATACGCAGTATTTT. The encoded protein is CASSKTARFTDTQYF. Looking up the rest from reference TRBV19 and TRBJ2-3 gives the full variable domain: DGGITQSPKYLFRKEGQNVTLSCEQNLNHDAMYWYRQDPGQGLRLIYYSQIVNDFQKGDIAEGYSVSREKKESFPLTVTSAQKNPTAFYLCASSKTARFTDTQYFGPGTRLTVL.

The genes are TRBV7-9 and TRBJ2-1; 13 bases agree with TRBD2. Germline-derived CDR1 and CDR2 are SEHNR and FQNEAQ (reference sequence). Unmatched junction bases numbered 7, after V lost 1 base and J lost 7 bases. CDR3 length: 17 amino acids. In DNA form, the CDR3 reads TGTGCCAGCAGCTTAGTAGGACTAGCGGGGGTGGGGAATGAGCAGTTCTTC. Protein product: CASSLVGLAGVGNEQFF. Drawing the rest from reference TRBV7-9 and TRBJ2-1, the complete variable domain is DTGVSQNPRHKITKRGQNVTFRCDPISEHNRLYWYRQTLGQGPEFLTYFQNEAQLEKSRLLSDRFSAERPKGSFSTLEIQRTEQGDSAMYLCASSLVGLAGVGNEQFFGPGTRLTVL.

This clone was observed once. The CDR3 region is CASSLDTGRTQYF. In nucleotides, the CDR3 is TGTGCCAGCAGCTTAGACACTGGGAGGACGCAGTATTTT. V gene TRBV7-8 combines with J gene TRBJ2-3, with D perhaps TRBD2 (6 bases). CDR3 length: 13 amino acids. Per the germline V gene, CDR1 is SGHVS and CDR2 is FQNEAQ. V dropped 1 base and J dropped 9 bases, with 11 bases sitting between them.

The chain recombines TRBV29-1 with TRBJ2-7, with 13 bases that match TRBD2. The germline V gene has CDR1 SQVTM and CDR2 ANQGSEA. The CDR3 is 15 residues long. V dropped 6 bases and J dropped 7; count of bases not matched to a gene: 12. The CDR3 region has the DNA TGCAGCGTATCCGCGGGGACTAGCGGGGCTCGAGAGCAGTACTTC. Protein: CSVSAGTSGAREQYF.

V usage is TRBV11-1 and J usage is TRBJ1-1; D unresolved. The CDR3 length is 16 residues. Trimming removed 1 base from V and 2 bases from J, with 14 bases in between. CDR1 and CDR2 from the germline V gene are SGHAT and FQDESV (reference sequence). DNA for the CDR3: TGTGCCAGCAGCTTAGGTCGTCACACTAGAAACACTGAAGCTTTCTTT. Its translation: CASSLGRHTRNTEAFF.

The rearrangement links TRBV2 to TRBJ1-2; D perhaps matches TRBD1 (6 bases). V was trimmed by 8 bases and J by 1 base, leaving 17 bases between them. The CDR3 spans 15 residues. Per the germline V gene, CDR1 is SNHLY and CDR2 is FYNNEI. The CDR3 protein is CASSPGVSSNYGYTF. The CDR3 nucleotides are TGTGCCAGCTCGCCAGGGGTTTCGAGTAACTATGGCTACACCTTC.

This chain links TRBV29-1 with TRBJ1-2, with 7 bases matching TRBD1. This CDR3 has 13 residues. Germline CDR1 reads SQVTM; CDR2 reads ANQGSEA. J lost 4 bases, V lost 4 bases, and 6 bases had no gene match. CDR3 residues: CSVVRQGGYGYTF. The CDR3 nucleotides read TGCAGCGTTGTTCGGCAGGGGGGCTATGGCTACACCTTC.

This clone was seen more than once but under ten times. V is TRBV9 and J is TRBJ2-1; 7 bases line up with TRBD2. Germline V CDR1 and CDR2: SGDLS, YYNGEE. The CDR3 is 15 amino acids. Unmatched junction bases numbered 7, after V lost 3 bases and J lost 4 bases. DNA of the CDR3: TGTGCCAGCAGCGGAGGGAGGGATGCATACAATGAGCAGTTCTTC. The encoded protein is CASSGGRDAYNEQFF.

This chain joins TRBV28 and TRBJ2-5; D is perhaps TRBD2 (6 bases). The CDR3 runs to 15 residues. The V gene's germline CDR1 is MDHEN and CDR2 SYDVKM. The germline V and J ends were trimmed by 2 bases and 1 base, with 11 bases remaining between them. CDR3 residues: CASSLTDGGQETQYF. The CDR3 coding sequence is TGTGCCAGCAGTTTAACCGACGGGGGCCAAGAGACCCAGTACTTC.

This rearrangement joins TRBV15 to TRBJ2-5; D is uncertain. Germline V gene sequence: CDR1 LNHNV, CDR2 YYDKDF (reference sequence). The CDR3 has 15 residues. V was clipped by 0 bases and J by 2 bases, with 10 bases between them. CDR3 coding DNA: TGTGCCACCAGCAGAGATCCACAACCACAAGAGACCCAGTACTTC. Its protein is CATSRDPQPQETQYF.

The chain links TRBV3-1 (or the pseudogene TRBV3-2) to TRBJ2-7; 7 bases align to TRBD1. V trimming: 2 bases; J trimming: 5 bases; junction bases outside the gene matches: 9. This CDR3 region has 15 residues. Per the germline V gene, CDR1 is LGHDT and CDR2 is YNNKEL (reference sequence). In DNA form, the CDR3 reads TGTGCCAGCAGCCAATACGTCAGGGGGACCGACGAGCAGTACTTC. It specifies CASSQYVRGTDEQYF.

The V and J genes are TRBV7-9 and TRBJ2-2, with TRBD1 identical over 9 bases. There are 15 residues in the CDR3. V was pared by 6 bases and J by 7 bases, with 9 bases of the junction left unmatched. Per germline, CDR1 SEHNR and CDR2 FQNEAQ (reference sequence). The CDR3 nucleotides are TGTGCCAGCAGAGGGACAGGGTTTTTTGGCGGGGAGCTGTTTTTT. As protein: CASRGTGFFGGELFF.

The V call is TRBV3-1 (or the pseudogene TRBV3-2), the J call TRBJ1-2; D unresolved. From germline, CDR1 is LGHDT and CDR2 YNNKEL (reference sequence). Trimming removed 4 bases at V and 1 base at J, with 4 bases between. This CDR3 contains 12 residues. This CDR3 is CASSPGNYGYTF. In DNA, the CDR3 is TGTGCCAGCAGCCCAGGTAACTATGGCTACACCTTC.

This chain links TRBV6-6 with TRBJ2-3; TRBD1 matches at 10 bases. This CDR3 comprises 14 residues. Losses at the gene ends were 6 bases for V and 6 bases for J; bases not matched to a gene: 6. From germline, CDR1 is MNHNY and CDR2 SVGAGI (reference sequence). The CDR3 DNA is TGTGCCAGCAGGGGACAGGGGAGACACGATACGCAGTATTTT. It translates to CASRGQGRHDTQYF.

The V call is TRBV27, the J call TRBJ1-4; no clear D gene. Germline CDR1 is MNHEY and CDR2 is SMNVEV (reference sequence). The CDR3 contains 13 residues. V was shortened by 6 bases and J by 3 bases, with 8 bases between the two germline ends. CDR3 in DNA: TGTGCCAGCAGACTCCTGGCTAATGAAAAACTGTTTTTT. Its translation: CASRLLANEKLFF. Looking up the rest from reference TRBV27 and TRBJ1-4 gives the full variable domain: EAQVTQNPRYLITVTGKKLTVTCSQNMNHEYMSWYRQDPGLGLRQIYYSMNVEVTDKGDVPEGYKVSRKEKRNFPLILESPSPNQTSLYFCASRLLANEKLFFGSGTQLSVL.

The chain has TRBV7-6 and TRBJ2-1; TRBD2 aligns across 9 bases. Germline-derived CDR1 and CDR2 are SGHVS and FNYEAQ. The CDR3 totals 16 residues. V was clipped by 3 bases and J by 2 bases; unmatched bases: 5. The DNA of the CDR3 is TGTGCCAGCAGCTTGATAGCGGGGGTCGCCTACAATGAGCAGTTCTTC. Protein: CASSLIAGVAYNEQFF.

V is TRBV5-1 and J is TRBJ1-1; 7 nucleotides agree with TRBD1. V lost 4 bases, J lost 6 bases, and 3 bases stayed unmatched. Germline CDR1 SGHRS, CDR2 YFSETQ. The CDR3 covers 12 residues. DNA for the CDR3: TGCGCCAGCAGCACAGGGACAGCTGAAGCTTTCTTT. Translation: CASSTGTAEAFF.

The chain joins TRBV3-1 (or the pseudogene TRBV3-2) to TRBJ2-1, with D possibly TRBD2 on 6 matching bases. The CDR3 totals 14 residues. Per the germline V gene, CDR1 is LGHDT and CDR2 is YNNKEL (reference sequence). The V gene lost 2 bases and the J gene lost 5 bases, with 10 bases spanning the gap. The CDR3 here is CASSQLAGNNEQFF. CDR3 coding DNA: TGTGCCAGCAGCCAACTTGCGGGGAACAATGAGCAGTTCTTC.